A single sample gave rise to the 28 T cell receptor beta chains below, sequenced in a study of shared clonotypes between healthy human individuals. Sequencing used immunoSEQ multiplex PCR; TCRdb keeps in-frame clones, though not all of them. The sample holds roughly 2 million clones, around 95% seen once. Sequencing was performed on naive CD4+ T cells sorted from blood. Subset here: CD45RA+ positively selected. These TCRs come from a man between 18 and 29 years old in good health.

The chain joins TRBV10-2 to TRBJ2-3; D gene unclear. From germline, CDR1 is WSHSY and CDR2 SAAADI. The CDR3 contains 15 residues. With 3 bases removed from V and 0 bases from J, the gap between germline ends came to 10 bases. CDR3 bases: TGCGCCAGCAGTGAATCTGCCTCTAGCACAGATACGCAGTATTTT. Protein sequence: CASSESASSTDTQYF.

The rearrangement links TRBV18 to TRBJ1-4; D may be TRBD1 (5 bases). The germline V and J ends were trimmed by 5 bases and 10 bases, with 20 bases remaining between them. CDR3 length: 15 residues. Per the germline V gene, CDR1 is KGHSH and CDR2 is LQKENI. The CDR3 DNA reads as TGTGCCAGCTCAGCCTCCGGGACCTGGGAGGGAAAACTGTTTTTT. It is translated as CASSASGTWEGKLFF.

The rearrangement links TRBV6-1 to TRBJ2-5; TRBD2 aligns across 13 bases. Germline V gene sequence: CDR1 MNHNS, CDR2 SASEGT. The V segment lost 6 bases and the J segment 4 bases; nucleotides outside the gene matches: 2. The CDR3 covers 14 residues. For the CDR3, the DNA is TGTGCCAGCAGCCGGACTAGCGGGGGAGAGACCCAGTACTTC. Protein product: CASSRTSGGETQYF.

The gene calls are TRBV2 and TRBJ2-7, with D tentatively TRBD1 (6 bases). The CDR3 extends over 15 amino acids. The V end was cut by 1 base, the J end by 2 bases, with 12 bases between. CDR1 SNHLY and CDR2 FYNNEI come from the germline V gene. CDR3: CASSEVRGTPYEQYF. CDR3 sequence (DNA): TGTGCCAGCAGTGAAGTGAGAGGGACACCCTACGAGCAGTACTTC.

This clone was seen just once. The chain carries TRBV5-6 and TRBJ2-2; D gene uncertain. The germline V and J ends were trimmed by 7 bases and 2 bases, with 9 bases remaining between them. CDR1 is SGHDT and CDR2 is YYEEEE in the germline V gene. This CDR3 has 13 amino acids. CDR3 in amino acids: CASRYYNTGELFF. The CDR3 nucleotides are TGTGCCAGCCGATACTATAACACCGGGGAGCTGTTTTTT.

The chain recombines TRBV6-1 with TRBJ1-5; D gene ambiguous. The CDR3 covers 12 residues. Trimming removed 3 bases at V and 11 bases at J, with 11 bases between. Germline CDR1 reads MNHNS; CDR2 reads SASEGT. The CDR3 region has the DNA TGTGCCAGCAGTGATATGCCAGTGGCCCAGCATTTT. Translated: CASSDMPVAQHF.

The rearrangement uses TRBV7-8 and TRBJ2-1; D unclear. Per germline, CDR1 SGHVS and CDR2 FQNEAQ. The CDR3 has 14 residues. Trimming took off 0 bases at V and 3 bases at J, with 6 bases between the two ends. The CDR3 DNA reads TGTGCCAGCAGCTTAGCGAGTGACTACAATGAGCAGTTCTTC. This codes for CASSLASDYNEQFF.

This clone was seen a single time. The rearrangement uses TRBV5-4 and TRBJ2-3; TRBD1 or TRBD2 may be the D gene (6 bases each). The CDR3 runs to 14 residues. Germline CDR1 and CDR2: SGHNT and YYREEE (reference sequence). Trimming removed 3 bases at V and 3 bases at J, with 11 bases between. The CDR3 DNA is TGTGCCAGCAGCTCCAAGGGGGGAACAGATACGCAGTATTTT. This translates into CASSSKGGTDTQYF. The whole variable domain, remainder taken from reference TRBV5-4 and TRBJ2-3, is ETGVTQSPTHLIKTRGQQVTLRCSSQSGHNTVSWYQQALGQGPQFIFQYYREEENGRGNFPPRFSGLQFPNYSSELNVNALELDDSALYLCASSSKGGTDTQYFGPGTRLTVL.

The J gene is TRBJ2-2, the V gene TRBV14; possible D gene TRBD2, 5 bases. Germline CDR1 SGHDN, CDR2 FVKESK. The CDR3 contains 17 residues. Trimming removed 0 bases from V and 1 base from J, with 12 bases in between. This CDR3 is CASSQERTGMNTGELFF. The CDR3 nucleotides read TGTGCCAGCAGCCAAGAGAGGACGGGAATGAACACCGGGGAGCTGTTTTTT.

The CDR3 DNA reads as TGTGCCAGCGCTAGGGGGGAAGGCTACGAGCAGTACTTC. Amino acids: CASARGEGYEQYF. This chain joins TRBV6-5 and TRBJ2-7, with D possibly being TRBD1 or TRBD2 (6 bases each). CDR1 is MNHEY and CDR2 is SVGAGI in the germline V gene. The CDR3 totals 13 residues. Trimming stripped 8 bases from V and 3 bases from J, with 14 bases between.

The chain links TRBV7-2 to TRBJ1-4; D is unclear. The germline V and J ends were trimmed by 5 bases and 4 bases, with 11 bases remaining between them. Germline assignment: CDR1 SGHTA and CDR2 FQGNSA. The CDR3 spans 14 residues. Here the CDR3 reads CASSPTGGNEKLFF. The CDR3 DNA reads TGTGCCAGCAGCCCCACTGGCGGTAATGAAAAACTGTTTTTT. Complete variable domain (other parts from reference TRBV7-2 and TRBJ1-4): GAGVSQSPSNKVTEKGKDVELRCDPISGHTALYWYRQSLGQGLEFLIYFQGNSAPDKSGLPSDRFSAERTGGSVSTLTIQRTQQEDSAVYLCASSPTGGNEKLFFGSGTQLSVL.

The chain is built from TRBV18 and TRBJ1-5; a possible D gene is TRBD1 (5 bases). V was shortened by 1 base and J by 2 bases, with 9 bases between the two germline ends. The CDR3 loop spans 15 amino acids. Germline CDR1 KGHSH, CDR2 LQKENI. Here the CDR3 DNA reads TGTGCCAGCTCACCACGGGACGGGGGCAATCAGCCCCAGCATTTT. Encoded protein: CASSPRDGGNQPQHF.

The J gene is TRBJ2-5, the V gene TRBV29-1, with D possibly called TRBD1 or TRBD2 (6 bases each). The CDR3 consists of 13 residues. In germline, CDR1 is SQVTM, CDR2 ANQGSEA. V lost 7 bases, J lost 4 bases, and 16 bases lay in between. The CDR3 nucleotides are TGCAGCGGTAGGGGGGCTAGGGGAGAGACCCAGTACTTC. The encoded protein is CSGRGARGETQYF.

This clone appeared once. Other DNA sequences in the sample encode the same CDR3. The chain links TRBV5-1 to TRBJ2-2; D not resolved. Trimming shortened V by 1 base and J by 2 bases, and 6 bases separated the two germline ends. The CDR3 sequence is 14 residues long. Germline lookup yields CDR1 SGHRS and CDR2 YFSETQ. CDR3 sequence (DNA): TGCGCCAGCAGCTTGTCAGTAAACACCGGGGAGCTGTTTTTT. It yields the protein CASSLSVNTGELFF.

The chain is built from TRBV13 and TRBJ2-7; either TRBD1 or TRBD2 may fit D (5 bases each). The CDR3 runs 15 residues. Between the trimmed V and J ends, which lost 6 bases and 6 bases, there was a span of 21 bases. Looked up from germline, CDR1 is PRHDT and CDR2 is FYEKMQ (reference sequence). CDR3 sequence reads: CASRRGSPPLREQYF. DNA of the CDR3: TGTGCCAGCAGGAGGGGATCCCCTCCATTACGCGAGCAGTACTTC.

This chain connects TRBV10-1 to TRBJ1-3; TRBD1 agrees at 7 bases. V lost 2 bases to trimming and J lost 2 bases; unmatched junction nucleotides: 6. The CDR3 is 16 amino acids. Germline V gene lookup returns CDR1 WNHNN and CDR2 SYGVQD (reference sequence). Written as DNA, the CDR3 is TGCGCCAGCAGTGAGCCGGGACAGAAACCTGGAAACACCATATATTTT. It yields the protein CASSEPGQKPGNTIYF.

V usage is TRBV28 and J usage is TRBJ1-1, with TRBD1 as a possible D gene (6 bases). The CDR3 is 14 residues long. The V end was cut by 2 bases, the J end by 2 bases, with 9 bases between. Germline V gene sequence: CDR1 MDHEN, CDR2 SYDVKM. In nucleotides, the CDR3 is TGTGCCAGCAGTTTAGGACAGAGAAACACTGAAGCTTTCTTT. It yields the protein CASSLGQRNTEAFF.

A word on this clone: The same CDR3 is also encoded by other DNA sequences in this sample. The V call is TRBV2, the J call TRBJ1-1; tentative D call: TRBD1 (6 bases). Germline CDR1 SNHLY, CDR2 FYNNEI. Trimming cost V 4 bases and J 1 base, with 7 bases left between them. The CDR3 runs 13 residues. The CDR3 bases are TGTGCCAGCAGTGTGACAGGGAACACTGAAGCTTTCTTT. It translates to CASSVTGNTEAFF.

This clone was seen only once. The chain combines TRBV20-1 with TRBJ2-7, with 7 bases that match TRBD1. CDR1 is DFQATT, CDR2 SNEGSKA, per germline (reference sequence). The CDR3 extends over 11 amino acids. J gave up 9 bases and V 5 bases, and 7 bases lay outside the gene matches. CDR3 in DNA: TGCAGTGCTGGCGAGGGGGCTTTGCAGTACTTC. It is translated as CSAGEGALQYF.

The chain joins TRBV5-1 to TRBJ2-5, with TRBD2 identical over 14 bases. Germline V CDR1 and CDR2: SGHRS, YFSETQ. The CDR3 loop spans 17 amino acids. The trim removed 4 bases at V and 4 bases at J, leaving 9 bases unmatched. CDR3 coding DNA: TGCGCCAGCAGCCGGGGACTAGCGGGGGTCGGGGGAGAGACCCAGTACTTC. Translated, it gives CASSRGLAGVGGETQYF.

This clone was detected only once. The genes are TRBV6-5 and TRBJ1-1; 8 nucleotides agree with TRBD1. The CDR3 loop spans 13 amino acids. Germline assignment: CDR1 MNHEY and CDR2 SVGAGI. V shed 7 bases, J shed 0 bases, and the junction held 1 base outside the gene matches. CDR3 region: CASNRGVNTEAFF. Here the CDR3 DNA reads TGTGCCAGCAACAGGGGGGTGAACACTGAAGCTTTCTTT.

The rearrangement links TRBV5-1 to TRBJ1-1, with D perhaps TRBD1 (6 bases). The germline V gene encodes CDR1 SGHRS and CDR2 YFSETQ. The CDR3 runs to 16 residues. Trimming took off 0 bases at V and 0 bases at J, with 12 bases between the two ends. The CDR3 reads CASSLVSGAMNTEAFF. CDR3 nucleotides: TGCGCCAGCAGCTTGGTGTCAGGGGCTATGAACACTGAAGCTTTCTTT.

The chain joins TRBV7-9 to TRBJ2-3; D gene unclear. The length of the CDR3 is 12 residues. Germline V gene lookup returns CDR1 SEHNR and CDR2 FQNEAQ (reference sequence). V lost 5 bases to trimming and J lost 9 bases, with 12 bases between them. CDR3 DNA: TGTGCCAGCAGCCCTGTCGGCGCCACGCAGTATTTT. Protein: CASSPVGATQYF.

The V gene is TRBV11-2, the J gene TRBJ1-3; D remains ambiguous. Per germline, CDR1 SGHAT and CDR2 FQNNGV. The germline V and J ends were trimmed by 0 bases and 7 bases, with 19 bases remaining between them. The length of the CDR3 is 17 residues. The CDR3 reads CASSLDGGLTVWNTIYF. CDR3 nucleotide sequence: TGTGCCAGCAGCTTAGATGGAGGGCTTACGGTATGGAACACCATATATTTT.

This clone was picked up one time. The rearrangement links TRBV7-2 to TRBJ2-3; D remains unclear. The V end was cut by 5 bases, the J end by 3 bases, with 3 bases between. The CDR3 sequence is 11 residues long. Germline V gene data show CDR1 as SGHTA and CDR2 as FQGNSA. CDR3 in DNA: TGTGCCAGCAGCCAAACAGATACGCAGTATTTT. This codes for CASSQTDTQYF.

The chain is built from TRBV11-2 and TRBJ1-1; 7 bases line up with TRBD1. Per germline, CDR1 SGHAT and CDR2 FQNNGV. The ends lost 5 bases at V and 0 bases at J; junction bases unmatched: 9. This CDR3 comprises 16 residues. In DNA form, the CDR3 reads TGTGCCAGCAGCATATATATTGGGACAGTGAACACTGAAGCTTTCTTT. The encoded protein is CASSIYIGTVNTEAFF.

The J gene is TRBJ2-7, the V gene TRBV7-2; possibly TRBD1 for D (5 bases). The CDR3 consists of 15 residues. V lost 2 bases and J lost 7, with 18 bases in between. Germline V gene data show CDR1 as SGHTA and CDR2 as FQGNSA. The CDR3 here is CASSLTGSGVGEQYF. The CDR3, as DNA: TGTGCCAGCAGCTTAACAGGAAGTGGGGTGGGAGAGCAGTACTTC.

The gene calls are TRBV18 and TRBJ1-1; D perhaps matches TRBD1 (5 bases). The germline CDR1 and CDR2 sequences are KGHSH and LQKENI. V was clipped by 3 bases and J by 1 base, with 15 bases between them. CDR3 length equals 16 residues. CDR3 region: CASSPLAGQGNTEAFF. The CDR3 coding sequence is TGTGCCAGCTCACCCCTCGCGGGGCAGGGGAACACTGAAGCTTTCTTT.